Below, 14 T cell receptor beta chains from the same sample are listed, as sequenced in a study of blood T cells in healthy people across ages. Primed by a sample-barcoded 5' primer and a J-beta primer mix, a second PCR proceeded for 7 to 11 cycles. TCRdb reprocessed the 5' RACE reads via MiXCR and lists one record per CDR3 protein. The sample lists about 1.7 million distinct CDR3 sequences; about 28% were seen once. Sample: blood. Receptors were obtained from a woman aged 25 to 39 in good health.

CDR3 amino acids: CSPGGTDTQYF. The CDR3 DNA sequence: TGCAGCCCGGGTGGCACAGATACGCAGTATTTT. V usage is TRBV29-1 and J usage is TRBJ2-3; D not resolved. The CDR3 runs 11 residues. Per the germline V gene, CDR1 is SQVTM and CDR2 is ANQGSEA. V dropped 8 bases and J dropped 1 base, with 7 bases sitting between them.

The chain uses TRBV14 and TRBJ1-1; a weak D match, TRBD1 (6 bases). Germline lookup yields CDR1 SGHDN and CDR2 FVKESK. V lost 7 bases to trimming and J lost 0 bases, with 12 bases between them. The CDR3 totals 14 residues. The CDR3 nucleotides read TGTGCCAGCACGCCGGGGGCCATGAACACTGAAGCTTTCTTT. Translation: CASTPGAMNTEAFF.

The rearrangement joins TRBV20-1 to TRBJ2-1; 10 positions match TRBD2. Per germline, CDR1 DFQATT and CDR2 SNEGSKA (reference sequence). The CDR3 is made up of 15 amino acids. V was pared by 1 base and J by 4 bases, with 4 bases of the junction left unmatched. The CDR3: CSARGTSGPYNEQFF. The CDR3 region has the DNA TGCAGTGCTAGAGGGACTAGCGGACCGTACAATGAGCAGTTCTTC.

The table lists this clonotype with a few counts. The rearrangement uses TRBV20-1 and TRBJ2-7; 8 positions match TRBD1. CDR3 length: 13 residues. V lost 3 bases, J lost 3 bases, and 4 bases stayed unmatched. Looked up from germline, CDR1 is DFQATT and CDR2 is SNEGSKA (reference sequence). DNA for the CDR3: TGCAGTGCTAGGACAGGGGTACGCTACGAGCAGTACTTC. Encoded protein: CSARTGVRYEQYF.

J is TRBJ1-1 and V is TRBV20-1; TRBD1 might be the D (6 bases). Germline V gene lookup returns CDR1 DFQATT and CDR2 SNEGSKA (reference sequence). Trimming stripped 5 bases from V and 0 bases from J, with 13 bases between. The CDR3 consists of 14 residues. CDR3 loop: CSAAQGRMNTEAFF. CDR3 sequence (DNA): TGCAGTGCTGCACAGGGACGGATGAACACTGAAGCTTTCTTT.

In this sample, this clonotype turned up a few times. The rearrangement joins TRBV5-1 to TRBJ1-1; D is perhaps TRBD1 (5 bases). The CDR3 runs to 13 residues. Looked up from germline, CDR1 is SGHRS and CDR2 is YFSETQ. V was pared by 2 bases and J by 7 bases, with 12 bases between. In nucleotides, the CDR3 is TGCGCCAGCAGCTTAGCTGGGACGATTGAAGCTTTCTTT. It specifies CASSLAGTIEAFF.

This clonotype came up a few times. The chain recombines TRBV6-5 with TRBJ1-1; D perhaps matches TRBD1 (6 bases). The germline V gene has CDR1 MNHEY and CDR2 SVGAGI. The CDR3 loop spans 17 amino acids. V lost 0 bases to trimming and J lost 0 bases, with 14 bases between them. CDR3 nucleotides: TGTGCCAGCAGTTACTCAGCCCCGGGACATCTGAACACTGAAGCTTTCTTT. Protein product: CASSYSAPGHLNTEAFF.

This clonotype was counted many times. V is TRBV5-1 and J is TRBJ1-2; TRBD1 matches 11 bases. CDR3 length: 15 amino acids. V dropped 0 bases and J dropped 7; count of bases not matched to a gene: 5. Germline V gene data show CDR1 as SGHRS and CDR2 as YFSETQ. CDR3 loop: CASSLAGTGGVGYTF. The CDR3 nucleotides are TGCGCCAGCAGCTTGGCTGGGACAGGGGGTGTTGGCTACACCTTC. Combining the CDR3 with reference TRBV5-1 and TRBJ1-2 gives the whole variable domain KAGVTQTPRYLIKTRGQQVTLSCSPISGHRSVSWYQQTPGQGLQFLFEYFSETQRNKGNFPGRFSGRQFSNSRSEMNVSTLELGDSALYLCASSLAGTGGVGYTFGSGTRLTVV.

This clonotype came up a few times. The chain joins TRBV27 to TRBJ2-7; the D call may be TRBD1 or TRBD2 (5 bases each). The CDR3 consists of 18 residues. The germline V and J ends were trimmed by 5 bases and 1 base, with 24 bases remaining between them. Germline loops: CDR1 MNHEY, CDR2 SMNVEV (reference sequence). The chain's CDR3 is CASSLRTPDRDRSYEQYF. The CDR3 bases are TGTGCCAGCAGTCTTAGGACACCCGATCGGGACCGTTCCTACGAGCAGTACTTC.

This clonotype was detected once. The chain combines TRBV5-1 with TRBJ1-2; D is uncertain. Germline assignment: CDR1 SGHRS and CDR2 YFSETQ. V lost 3 bases and J 3 bases, leaving 9 bases between the germline ends. The CDR3 length is 13 residues. This CDR3 is CASSSTPDYGYTF. The CDR3 DNA reads TGCGCCAGCAGCTCGACACCGGACTATGGCTACACCTTC.

On this clonotype: A read error may explain this, as a much larger clone is one base away. The CDR3 bases are TGTACCAGCAGCCCCCGGGGGTCCTTCTACAATGAGCAGTTCTTC. Its protein is CTSSPRGSFYNEQFF. J is TRBJ2-1 and V is TRBV7-2, with a weak D call TRBD2 (6 bases). Trimming pared 5 bases from V and 3 bases from J, leaving 14 bases between. Germline assignment: CDR1 SGHTA and CDR2 FQGNSA. CDR3 size: 15 residues.

J is TRBJ2-7 and V is TRBV10-2; maybe TRBD1 (5 bases). The CDR3 sequence is 16 residues long. The V and J ends lost 0 bases and 2 bases respectively, with 14 bases between them. CDR1 and CDR2 (germline): WSHSY, SAAADI. The CDR3 sequence is CASSESVGREAYEQYF. The CDR3 DNA reads as TGCGCCAGCAGTGAGTCGGTCGGCAGGGAAGCCTACGAGCAGTACTTC.

In its sample, this clonotype was seen many times. This chain links TRBV5-1 with TRBJ2-3; 10 positions agree with TRBD1. Germline assignment: CDR1 SGHRS and CDR2 YFSETQ. This CDR3 contains 16 residues. J lost 0 bases, V lost 4 bases, and 5 bases had no gene match. The CDR3 bases are TGCGCCAGCAGCGGAGGACAGGGGGGAAGCACAGATACGCAGTATTTT. Protein product: CASSGGQGGSTDTQYF.

The V call is TRBV7-9, the J call TRBJ1-6; 7 nucleotides line up with TRBD1. This CDR3 is 15 amino acids long. V was pared by 5 bases and J by 5 bases, with 6 bases of the junction left unmatched. Germline CDR1 is SEHNR and CDR2 is FQNEAQ (reference sequence). In nucleotides, the CDR3 is TGTGCCAGCAGCCGCGGGACAGTAGATAATTCACCCCTCCACTTT. Protein product: CASSRGTVDNSPLHF.